Shown below are 21 T cell receptor beta chains from a single sample sequenced in a study of metastatic and nonmetastatic thyroid tumors. Thyroid surgery had not been preceded by any treatment in any patient. Through MiXCR, TCRdb re-clonotyped the PCR reads. Of around 6,700 clones in the sample, around a third are singletons; the top ten hold 35% to 40%. The specimen sequenced was adjacent normal tissue. These receptors all stem from a female donor with papillary thyroid cancer or a benign thyroid nodule (not recorded which). Some clones in this sample may be carry-over from other donors' samples.

Here the CDR3 DNA reads TGTGCCAGCAGAAGGGACGGCTCCTACGAGCAGTACTTC. Translation: CASRRDGSYEQYF. The J gene is TRBJ2-7, the V gene TRBV27; D is tentatively TRBD1 or TRBD2 (5 bases each). CDR3 length equals 13 residues. CDR1 and CDR2 (germline): MNHEY, SMNVEV (reference sequence). The V gene lost 6 bases and the J gene lost 0 bases, with 9 bases spanning the gap.

This clone has a count of ten or more. V usage is TRBV5-6 and J usage is TRBJ1-2; 8 bases are shared with TRBD1. The CDR3 covers 13 residues. CDR1 SGHDT and CDR2 YYEEEE come from the germline V gene. V shed 2 bases and J 6 bases; nucleotides not matched to a gene: 3. CDR3 in amino acids: CASSFRGLHGYTF. The CDR3 DNA sequence: TGTGCCAGCAGCTTCAGGGGGCTCCATGGCTACACCTTC.

This chain links TRBV7-2 with TRBJ1-1; no clear D. There are 14 residues in the CDR3. Germline V gives CDR1 SGHTA, CDR2 FQGNSA. The V and J ends lost 1 base and 4 bases respectively, with 10 bases between them. CDR3 bases: TGTGCCAGCAGCTTAGGGGTATTTGGCACTGAAGCTTTCTTT. Translating gives CASSLGVFGTEAFF.

Points on this clone: One end of the junction does not line up with germline, which may come from a read error. The V and J genes are TRBV9 and TRBJ2-2; a possible D gene is TRBD2 (5 bases). This CDR3 has 13 amino acids. Germline values: CDR1 SGDLS, CDR2 YYNGEE. The CDR3, as DNA: TGTGCCAGCTCAAATGGGGAGCCCGGTGAGCTGTTCTTT. Translating gives CASSNGEPGELFF.

The chain employs TRBV28 and TRBJ1-2, with D maybe TRBD1 (5 bases). Germline V gives CDR1 MDHEN, CDR2 SYDVKM. Trimming took 2 bases from V and 4 from J, leaving 14 bases between them. CDR3 length: 15 residues. In nucleotides, the CDR3 is TGTGCCAGCAGTTTAAGGCAGGACATCCTCTATGGCTACACCTTC. Its protein product is CASSLRQDILYGYTF.

In this sample, this clone is large (0.1 to 1%). The CDR3 DNA follows: TGTGCCAGCAGTTATTTTCTCAACAATGAGCAGTTCTTC. It specifies CASSYFLNNEQFF. This chain uses TRBV6-2 or TRBV6-3 with TRBJ2-1; D not resolved. Germline V lookup: CDR1 MNHEY, CDR2 SVGEGT. CDR3 length: 13 amino acids. Between the trimmed V and J ends, which lost 3 bases and 5 bases, there was a span of 8 bases.

In its sample, this clone is medium-sized. The junction differs from germline at one of its ends, possibly a read error. The chain carries TRBV6-1 and TRBJ2-7; TRBD1 might be the D (6 bases). CDR1 and CDR2 (germline): MNHNS, SASEGT. The CDR3 covers 13 residues. CDR3 loop: CASSRQVGYGQYF. The DNA for the CDR3 is TGTGCCAGCAGTCGACAGGTCGGCTACGGGCAGTACTTC.

The CDR3 here is CASSPLYRGNQPQHF. As DNA, the CDR3 is TGTGCCAGCAGTCCCCTCTACAGGGGGAATCAGCCCCAGCATTTT. The rearrangement uses TRBV28 and TRBJ1-5, with 8 bases that match TRBD1. Germline CDR1 and CDR2: MDHEN and SYDVKM. This CDR3 is 15 amino acids long. V lost 5 bases, J lost 4 bases, and 7 bases stayed unmatched.

This chain connects TRBV7-8 to TRBJ1-2; 8 bases line up with TRBD1. The germline CDR1 and CDR2 sequences are SGHVS and FQNEAQ. J was trimmed by 4 bases and V by 5 bases; bases with no gene match: 9. The CDR3 is 15 residues long. The chain's CDR3 is CASSLGQGRSYGYTF. The CDR3, as DNA: TGTGCCAGCAGCCTCGGACAGGGACGGAGCTATGGCTACACCTTC.

This chain connects TRBV2 to TRBJ1-1; D remains unclear. CDR1 and CDR2 (germline): SNHLY, FYNNEI. The CDR3 has 13 residues. V gave up 2 bases and J gave up 3 bases, with 7 bases separating them. This CDR3 reads CASSELEDTEAFF. The CDR3 DNA is TGTGCCAGCAGTGAACTGGAGGACACTGAAGCTTTCTTT.

For this clone: Given the absence of the conserved phenylalanine or tryptophan at the CDR3 end, a read error is likely. V usage is TRBV19 and J usage is TRBJ2-7, with 8 bases matching TRBD2. The junction had 12 bases not matched to a gene; V was cut back by 9 bases and J by 2 bases. This CDR3 is 15 amino acids long. The germline V gene encodes CDR1 LNHDA and CDR2 SQIVND (reference sequence). CDR3 amino acids: CARHSSGSSPYEQYL. CDR3 in DNA: TGTGCCAGACACTCAAGCGGGAGTAGCCCCTACGAGCAGTACCTC.

This sequence joins TRBV2 and TRBJ2-1; TRBD2 agrees at 11 bases. The CDR3 sequence is 14 residues long. Trimming took 6 bases from V and 4 from J; bases not matched to a gene: 2. Germline assignment: CDR1 SNHLY and CDR2 FYNNEI. CDR3 in amino acids: CASSRLAGYNEQFF. In DNA form, the CDR3 reads TGTGCCAGCAGCAGACTAGCGGGGTACAATGAGCAGTTCTTC.

The rearrangement uses TRBV24-1 and TRBJ2-5; D unclear. Germline V gene lookup returns CDR1 KGHDR and CDR2 SFDVKD. The V end was cut by 5 bases, the J end by 3 bases, with 9 bases between. This CDR3 has 13 residues. CDR3: CATSGNVEETQYF. The CDR3 bases are TGTGCCACCAGTGGCAACGTGGAAGAGACCCAGTACTTC.

This clone has only a few counts. The chain uses TRBV6-1 and TRBJ2-7, with D tentatively TRBD2 (6 bases). This CDR3 has 14 amino acids. V lost 5 bases to trimming and J lost 2 bases, with 13 bases between them. CDR1 is MNHNS and CDR2 is SASEGT in the germline V gene. Written as DNA, the CDR3 is TGTGCCAGCAGTCCCGGGAGCATCCCCTACGAGCAGTACTTC. Residues: CASSPGSIPYEQYF.

The rearrangement joins TRBV7-4 to TRBJ1-2; TRBD1 might be the D (5 bases). The V and J ends lost 2 bases and 8 bases respectively, with 18 bases between them. Germline V gene lookup returns CDR1 SGHVT and CDR2 SQSDAQ. The CDR3 runs to 15 residues. CDR3 sequence reads: CASSLRGSPFWGYTF. The CDR3 DNA follows: TGTGCCAGCAGCTTAAGGGGCTCCCCTTTCTGGGGCTACACCTTC. Combining the CDR3 with reference TRBV7-4 and TRBJ1-2 gives the whole variable domain GAGVSQSPRYKVAKRGRDVALRCDSISGHVTLYWYRQTLGQGSEVLTYSQSDAQRDKSGRPSGRFSAERPERSVSTLKIQRTEQGDSAVYLCASSLRGSPFWGYTFGSGTRLTVV.

This clone was counted between two and nine times. The chain has TRBV12-3 or TRBV12-4 and TRBJ1-2, with D possibly matching TRBD1 (6 bases). Trimming took off 6 bases at V and 3 bases at J, with 11 bases between the two ends. The length of the CDR3 is 13 residues. The CDR3 loop is CASSRDIHYGYTF. The CDR3 coding sequence is TGTGCCAGCAGCCGGGACATTCACTATGGCTACACCTTC.

The chain employs TRBV6-1 and TRBJ1-5; no clear D. V was clipped by 7 bases and J by 4 bases, with 8 bases between them. Looked up from germline, CDR1 is MNHNS and CDR2 is SASEGT. The CDR3 extends over 12 amino acids. CDR3 nucleotides: TGTGCCAGCACCCCCGGGAATCAGCCCCAGCATTTT. This gives the protein CASTPGNQPQHF.

This clone was seen many times. This could be a read error, since a much larger clone is one nucleotide away. The chain is built from TRBV18 and TRBJ1-3, with D maybe TRBD1 (5 bases). CDR3 length: 15 residues. The germline V gene has CDR1 KGHSH and CDR2 LQKENI. Trimming stripped 2 bases from V and 3 bases from J, with 11 bases between. In nucleotides, the CDR3 is TGTGCCAGCTCACCATGCCAGGGTGGTGGAAACACCATATATTTT. It is translated as CASSPCQGGGNTIYF. Filled out from reference TRBV18 and TRBJ1-3, the complete variable domain reads NAGVMQNPRHLVRRRGQEARLRCSPMKGHSHVYWYRQLPEEGLKFMVYLQKENIIDESGMPKERFSAEFPKEGPSILRIQQVVRGDSAAYFCASSPCQGGGNTIYFGEGSWLTVV.

CDR3 residues: CARRSPPGGATNSYEQYF. The CDR3 DNA follows: TGTGCCAGGCGATCGCCACCCGGTGGTGCGACTAACTCCTACGAGCAGTACTTC. This chain joins TRBV27 and TRBJ2-7, with a tentative D call TRBD2 (5 bases). V was trimmed by 9 bases and J by 0 bases, leaving 27 bases between them. Germline CDR1 is MNHEY and CDR2 is SMNVEV (reference sequence). The CDR3 has 18 amino acids.

This clone was seen a handful of times. The chain uses TRBV12-3 or TRBV12-4 and TRBJ2-2; D not certain. V dropped 7 bases and J dropped 0 bases, with 12 bases sitting between them. The length of the CDR3 is 15 residues. The CDR3 DNA sequence: TGTGCCAGCACCCTGTCTGGGGCGAACACCGGGGAGCTGTTTTTT. Its protein is CASTLSGANTGELFF.

This clone was recorded a few times. The gene calls are TRBV20-1 and TRBJ1-6; TRBD1 agrees at 10 bases. Trimming at V came to 5 bases and at J to 8 bases, leaving 3 bases not matched to a gene. In germline, CDR1 is DFQATT, CDR2 SNEGSKA (reference sequence). The CDR3 runs to 13 residues. CDR3 nucleotide sequence: TGCAGTGCTCTGGACAGGGGGGATTCACCCCTCCACTTT. This translates into CSALDRGDSPLHF.